The sequence of this T cell receptor beta chain was determined in a study of T cell changes during pregnancy in multiple sclerosis. This CDR3 region has 15 residues. With 6 bases removed from V and 3 bases from J, the gap between germline ends came to 15 bases. CDR1 and CDR2 (germline): LNHDA, SQIVND (reference sequence). Only in-frame clones appear in the TCRdb table, and some are missing; sequencing was by immunoSEQ multiplex PCR. The table shows fewer than 55,000 clones, with about 87% occurring only once. V usage is TRBV19 and J usage is TRBJ2-1; tentative D call: TRBD1 (6 bases). The clonotype comes from a female donor with multiple sclerosis, enrolled in a pregnancy study. The sequencing used peripheral blood, collected in the first trimester of pregnancy. This chain's CDR3 is CASRPQGANYNEQFF. CDR3 DNA sequence: TGTGCCAGTAGGCCACAGGGAGCGAACTACAATGAGCAGTTCTTC.